This is a list of T cell receptor beta chains from one sample in a study of cytomegalovirus exposure and HLA in healthy donors. Profiling relied on immunoSEQ multiplex PCR, and the TCRdb table lists in-frame clones only, not all of them. The table has fewer than 250,000 clones, approximately 88% seen once. The sequenced material came from PBMCs. Every receptor here comes from a boy aged 2 to 10 in good health and CMV-seronegative. Each CDR3 is given with its conserved first and last residue. D genes are given only for firm matches. Part of the rows lack a size; the others show once, few, many or a class for expanded clones.

. | . | TRBJ2-7 | TRBV18 | TGTGCCAGCTCACGAGGGAACGAGCAGTACTTC | CASSRGNEQYF
. | . | TRBJ2-7 | TRBV7-9 | TGTGCCAGCAGCCTACCCAAAGGTGCCTCCTACGAGCGGTACTTC | CASSLPKGASYERYF
TRBD1 | few | TRBJ1-1 | TRBV5-4 | TGTGCCAGCAGCTTCGGTAACAGGGGCGGCACTGAAGCTTTCTTT | CASSFGNRGGTEAFF
TRBD2 | . | TRBJ2-2 | TRBV6-5 | TGTGCCAGCAAATCTAGCGGGAGAAACACCGGGGAGCTGTTTTTT | CASKSSGRNTGELFF
. | . | TRBJ2-7 | TRBV30 | TGTGCCTGGAGTAGGGACTCATCCCACGAGCAGTACTTC | CAWSRDSSHEQYF
. | . | TRBJ2-3 | TRBV2 | TGTGCCAGCAGTGAACTAGCGAGGTCAGATACGCAGTATTTT | CASSELARSDTQYF
. | . | TRBJ1-1 | TRBV5-6 | TGTGCCAGCAGCTTGGGAGGTGGAGTACCTTTCTTT | CASSLGGGVPFF
. | . | TRBJ1-3 | TRBV19 | TGTGCCAGTAGCCTGGGGCACCTCTCTGGAAACACCATATATTTT | CASSLGHLSGNTIYF
TRBD2 | . | TRBJ2-1 | TRBV5-4 | TGTGCCAGCAGCTTGCGTCTAGCGGGAGGTATGGATGAGCAGTTCTTC | CASSLRLAGGMDEQFF
TRBD2 | . | TRBJ2-2 | TRBV7-9 | TGTGCCAGCAGCTCCCTCCCCCGACTAGCGGGATTACCCGGGGAGCTGTTTTTT | CASSSLPRLAGLPGELFF
. | . | TRBJ2-1 | TRBV7-9 | TGTGCCAGCAGCCGGATCCTAGGCAGCTCCTACAATGAGCAGTTCTTC | CASSRILGSSYNEQFF
. | . | TRBJ2-2 | TRBV18 | TGTGCCAGCTCACCAGACATGGGGCCCGGGGAGCTGTTTTTT | CASSPDMGPGELFF
. | . | TRBJ2-7 | TRBV5-1 | TGCGCCAGCAGCTTCGAGGTGTCTCGACGCGAGCAGTACTTC | CASSFEVSRREQYF
TRBD2 | . | TRBJ2-3 | TRBV19 | TGTGCCAGTAGTATAAAGCTAGCGGGGCCAGATACGCAGTATTTT | CASSIKLAGPDTQYF
. | . | TRBJ1-3 | TRBV2 | TGTGCCAGCAGTGGACACCTTTGGTCTGGAAACACCATATATTTT | CASSGHLWSGNTIYF
. | . | TRBJ2-1 | TRBV29-1 | TGCAGCGCCCGATCGGCCTTGCACGTCGGAGATGAGCAGTTCTTC | CSARSALHVGDEQFF
TRBD2 | once | TRBJ2-3 | TRBV12-5 | TGTGCTAGTGGTTTGTACCTAGCGGGGAGCACAGATACGCAGTATTTT | CASGLYLAGSTDTQYF
. | . | TRBJ2-7 | TRBV11-1 | TGTGCCAGCACCCCTTACAGGACAGACAGTTACGAGCAGTACTTC | CASTPYRTDSYEQYF
TRBD1 | . | TRBJ1-6 | TRBV13 | TGTGCCAGCAGCTCAAGCACAGGGGGCGTAGGTAGGCCCCTCCACTTT | CASSSSTGGVGRPLHF
. | . | TRBJ2-2 | TRBV7-6 | TGTGCCAGCAGCTTAGAATCTTCCGGGGAGCTGTTTTTT | CASSLESSGELFF
. | . | TRBJ2-7 | TRBV7-9 | TGTGCCAGCAGCTTAGGAGGAGGCGAGCAGTACTTC | CASSLGGGEQYF
. | . | TRBJ2-7 | TRBV27 | TGTGCCAGCAAGTTGGCACCACAGGATTCCTACGAGCAGTACTTC | CASKLAPQDSYEQYF
. | . | TRBJ1-1 | TRBV18 | TGTGCCAGCTCACCAGGCAGGGGAACTGAAGCTTTCTTT | CASSPGRGTEAFF
TRBD1 | . | TRBJ2-7 | TRBV5-4 | TGTGCCAGCAGCCCGGAAGGACAGGGGTTATTTTTCGAAGAGCAGTACTTC | CASSPEGQGLFFEEQYF
. | few | TRBJ1-4 | TRBV29-1 | TGCAGCGTTGGTCATGCTAATGAAAAACTGTTTTTT | CSVGHANEKLFF
. | . | TRBJ2-5 | TRBV2 | TGTGCCAGCAAGGTTATAGGACTCTCGCCGGCCCAGTACTTC | CASKVIGLSPAQYF
. | . | TRBJ1-1 | TRBV5-4 | TGTGCCAGCTTCCAGGGGATTATGAACACTGAAGCTTTCTTT | CASFQGIMNTEAFF
. | . | TRBJ2-7 | TRBV12-5 | TGTGCTAGTGGTTTCTCCCAATACGAGCAGTACTTC | CASGFSQYEQYF
TRBD1 | . | TRBJ2-7 | TRBV7-9 | TGTGCCAGCAGGTTTACAGGGGATGGGTACGAGCAGTACTTC | CASRFTGDGYEQYF
. | . | TRBJ2-7 | TRBV6-5 | TGTGCCAGCAGTTACTCCTGGTCGGGGTTTTACGAGCAGTACTTC | CASSYSWSGFYEQYF
TRBD2 | . | TRBJ2-7 | TRBV7-6 | TGTGCCAGCAGCCCAGAGGCGGCGGGAGGGCCCCTCGAGCAGTACTTC | CASSPEAAGGPLEQYF
. | . | TRBJ2-2 | TRBV6-6 | TGTGCCAGCAGTTACGGGACAATCACCGGGGAGCTGTTTTTT | CASSYGTITGELFF
TRBD1 | . | TRBJ1-2 | TRBV27 | TGTGCCAGCAGTTTCATAGGGACAGCCTATGGCTACACCTTC | CASSFIGTAYGYTF
. | . | TRBJ2-5 | TRBV4-1 | TGCGCCAGCAGCCAAGACAGGGTTGAGACCCAGTACTTC | CASSQDRVETQYF
. | . | TRBJ2-7 | TRBV7-2 | TGTGCCAGCAGCTTTACTGTGGGGGCCGCCTACGAGCAGTACTTC | CASSFTVGAAYEQYF
TRBD2 | . | TRBJ2-2 | TRBV5-1 | TGCGCCAGCAGCTTGGCGGGAGGACCTGCGAACACCGGGGAGCTGTTTTTT | CASSLAGGPANTGELFF
. | . | TRBJ1-2 | TRBV11-1 | TGTGCCAGCAGCCTAAGCGGGCGAGCCGCTACCTATGGCTACACCTTC | CASSLSGRAATYGYTF
TRBD2 | . | TRBJ2-7 | TRBV5-6 | TGTGCCAGCAGCTTGCGGCTGGCGGGAGTCGAGCAGTACTTC | CASSLRLAGVEQYF
TRBD2 | . | TRBJ2-5 | TRBV5-1 | TGCGCCAGCAGCTCCGGACTAGCGGGGGGGAAGTACCAAGAGACCCAGTACTTC | CASSSGLAGGKYQETQYF
. | . | TRBJ2-7 | TRBV29-1 | TGCAGCGTTGCCAGGTTTGGGCAGGGGAACCACGAGCAGTACTTC | CSVARFGQGNHEQYF
TRBD2 | . | TRBJ2-1 | TRBV7-6 | TGTGCCAGCAGGGGACTAGCGGGAGGGGGTGAGCAGTTCTTC | CASRGLAGGGEQFF
. | . | TRBJ2-7 | TRBV11-1 | TGTGCCAGCAGCTTAGCGGTCGAGTCCTACGAGCAGTACTTC | CASSLAVESYEQYF
TRBD2 | once | TRBJ2-1 | TRBV7-9 | TGTGCCAGCAGCCACCTTTCTAAGGGACTAGTCAATGAGCAGTTCTTC | CASSHLSKGLVNEQFF
TRBD2 | . | TRBJ2-3 | TRBV5-1 | TGCGCCAGCAGCCAGGGGCGGGGGGGCCTTGATACGCAGTATTTT | CASSQGRGGLDTQYF
TRBD1 | . | TRBJ1-6 | TRBV9 | TGTGCCAGCAGCCAGACAGGGATTAATTCACCCCTCCACTTT | CASSQTGINSPLHF
. | . | TRBJ1-5 | TRBV15 | TGTGCCACCAGCAGACCGAATCAGCCCCAGCATTTT | CATSRPNQPQHF
TRBD2 | . | TRBJ2-3 | TRBV6-6 | TGTGCCAGCAGTAGTCTAGCGGGAGATCCCCCAGATACGCAGTATTTT | CASSSLAGDPPDTQYF
. | . | TRBJ1-1 | TRBV6-1 | TGTGCCAGCAGTTATCGACAGGAGGAGGCTTTCTTT | CASSYRQEEAFF
TRBD2 | . | TRBJ2-1 | TRBV19 | TGTGCCAGTAGTGCCGGACTAGCGGGTACTTCCTACAATGAGCAGTTCTTC | CASSAGLAGTSYNEQFF
. | . | TRBJ1-1 | TRBV5-8 | TGTGCCAGCAGCTTTGTGGAAGGGAGGTCAGCTTTCTTT | CASSFVEGRSAFF
TRBD2 | once | TRBJ2-1 | TRBV4-2 | TGTGCCAGCAGCCCCCGGACTAGCGGTTACAATGAGCAGTTCTTC | CASSPRTSGYNEQFF
TRBD2 | . | TRBJ2-4 | TRBV30 | TGTGCCTGGGAAAGTATAGCGGGAGTGGGGAATGGCATTCAGTACTTC | CAWESIAGVGNGIQYF
. | . | TRBJ1-4 | TRBV4-1 | TGCGCCAGCAGCCACCCCCTTAATGAAAAACTGTTTTTT | CASSHPLNEKLFF
. | . | TRBJ2-7 | TRBV6-1 | TGTGCCAGCAGTGAAGCGCGGCGCGAGCAGTACTTC | CASSEARREQYF
. | . | TRBJ2-2 | TRBV30 | TGTGCCTGGAGTGTACTGGTCTCCGGGGAGCTGTTTTTT | CAWSVLVSGELFF
TRBD2 | . | TRBJ2-7 | TRBV15 | TGTGCCACCAGCAGAGGACTAGCGGGGGCCTACGAGCAGTACTTC | CATSRGLAGAYEQYF
. | . | TRBJ2-7 | TRBV6-1 | TGTGCCAGCAGTGAAGGTGGCGGAAGCTCCTACGAGCAGTACTTC | CASSEGGGSSYEQYF
. | . | TRBJ2-1 | TRBV5-1 | TGCGCCAGCAGCTTATCGGGTCCCTACAATGAGCAGTTCTTC | CASSLSGPYNEQFF